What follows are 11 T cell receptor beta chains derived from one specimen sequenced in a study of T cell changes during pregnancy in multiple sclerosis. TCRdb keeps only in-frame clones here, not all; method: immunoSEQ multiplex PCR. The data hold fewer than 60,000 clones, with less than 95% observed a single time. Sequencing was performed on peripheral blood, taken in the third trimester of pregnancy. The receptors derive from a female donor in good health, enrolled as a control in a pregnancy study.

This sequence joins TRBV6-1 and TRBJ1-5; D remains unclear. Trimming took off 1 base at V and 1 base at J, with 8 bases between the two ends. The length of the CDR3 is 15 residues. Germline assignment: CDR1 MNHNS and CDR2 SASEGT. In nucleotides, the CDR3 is TGTGCCAGCAGTGAAGTGCGGGGAAGCAATCAGCCCCAGCATTTT. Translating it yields CASSEVRGSNQPQHF.

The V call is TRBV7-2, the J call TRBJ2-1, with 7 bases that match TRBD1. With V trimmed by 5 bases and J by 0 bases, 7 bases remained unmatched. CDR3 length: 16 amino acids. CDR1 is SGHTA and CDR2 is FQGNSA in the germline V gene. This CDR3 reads CASSLPQGVSYNEQFF. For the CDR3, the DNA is TGTGCCAGCAGCCTTCCCCAGGGGGTCTCCTACAATGAGCAGTTCTTC.

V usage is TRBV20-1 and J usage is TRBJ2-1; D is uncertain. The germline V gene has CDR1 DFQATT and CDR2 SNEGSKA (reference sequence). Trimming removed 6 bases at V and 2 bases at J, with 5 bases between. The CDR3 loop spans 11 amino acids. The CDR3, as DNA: TGCAGTGCCCTAACCTACAATGAGCAGTTCTTC. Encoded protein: CSALTYNEQFF.

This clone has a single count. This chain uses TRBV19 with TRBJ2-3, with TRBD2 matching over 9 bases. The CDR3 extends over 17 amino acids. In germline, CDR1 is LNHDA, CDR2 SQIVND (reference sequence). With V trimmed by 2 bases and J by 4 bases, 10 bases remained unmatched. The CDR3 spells CASSITAGGLKSDTQYF. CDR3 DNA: TGTGCCAGTAGTATAACGGCGGGGGGGCTAAAGTCAGATACGCAGTATTTT.

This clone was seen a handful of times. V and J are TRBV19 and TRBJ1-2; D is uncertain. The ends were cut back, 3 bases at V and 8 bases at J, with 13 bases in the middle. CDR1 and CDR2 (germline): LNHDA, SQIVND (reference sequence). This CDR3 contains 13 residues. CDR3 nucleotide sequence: TGTGCCAGTAGTATCTGGGTTACAGAGGGCTACACCTTC. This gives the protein CASSIWVTEGYTF.

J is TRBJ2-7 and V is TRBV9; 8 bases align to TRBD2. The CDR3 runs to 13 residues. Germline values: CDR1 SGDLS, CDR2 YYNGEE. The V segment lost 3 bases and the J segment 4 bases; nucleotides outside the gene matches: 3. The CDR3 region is CASSGGGRYEQYF. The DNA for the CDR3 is TGTGCCAGCAGCGGGGGCGGGAGGTACGAGCAGTACTTC.

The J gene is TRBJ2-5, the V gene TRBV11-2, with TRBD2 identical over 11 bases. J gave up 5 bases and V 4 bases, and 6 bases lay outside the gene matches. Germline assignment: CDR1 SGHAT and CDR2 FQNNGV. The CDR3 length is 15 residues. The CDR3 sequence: CASSSPSGGSETQYF. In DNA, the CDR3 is TGTGCCAGCAGCTCCCCTAGCGGGGGGTCGGAGACCCAGTACTTC.

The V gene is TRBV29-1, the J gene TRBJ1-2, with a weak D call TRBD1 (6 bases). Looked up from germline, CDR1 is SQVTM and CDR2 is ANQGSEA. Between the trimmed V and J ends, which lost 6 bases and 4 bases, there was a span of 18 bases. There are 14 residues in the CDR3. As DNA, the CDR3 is TGCAGCGTCCCTCAAAACAGGGATCTCTATGGCTACACCTTC. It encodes CSVPQNRDLYGYTF.

CDR3 sequence: CASSTLTGNEGYTF. The CDR3 nucleotides read TGTGCCAGTAGTACCTTAACAGGGAACGAGGGCTACACCTTC. The chain is built from TRBV19 and TRBJ1-2; weak D call: TRBD1 (6 bases). Germline CDR1 LNHDA, CDR2 SQIVND (reference sequence). This CDR3 region has 14 residues. Trimming removed 4 bases from V and 8 bases from J, with 17 bases in between.

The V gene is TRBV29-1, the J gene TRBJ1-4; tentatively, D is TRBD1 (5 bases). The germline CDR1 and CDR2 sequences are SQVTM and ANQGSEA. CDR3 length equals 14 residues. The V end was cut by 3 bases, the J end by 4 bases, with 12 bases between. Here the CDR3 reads CSVDLSGYNEKLFF. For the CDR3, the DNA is TGCAGCGTTGATCTTTCAGGGTATAATGAAAAACTGTTTTTT.

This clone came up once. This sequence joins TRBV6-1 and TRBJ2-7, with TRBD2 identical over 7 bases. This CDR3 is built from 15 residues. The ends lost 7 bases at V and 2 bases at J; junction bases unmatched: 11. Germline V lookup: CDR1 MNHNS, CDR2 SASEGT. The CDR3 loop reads CASMAWWEGTYEQYF. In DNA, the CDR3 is TGTGCCAGCATGGCTTGGTGGGAGGGAACCTACGAGCAGTACTTC.